The clone carrying this T cell receptor beta chain was seen repeatedly, ten times or more. No antigen is known for it. These data are taken from a study of T-cell reconstitution after alpha-beta-depleted transplantation in children. The study, taken as a whole, reports: At the one-year point after transplant, T-cell counts and TCRbeta diversity were found to come mostly from T cells that had been newly produced. After transplant, high TCRbeta diversity at day 60 in some patients arose from surviving recipient T cells and thymic progenitors. About two months after transplant, alpha-beta T cells reportedly came from several hundred expanded graft clones.

Trimming pared 3 bases from V and 1 base from J, leaving 12 bases between. The CDR3 totals 16 residues. The germline CDR1 and CDR2 sequences are KGHSH and LQKENI. Unique molecular identifiers were incorporated during preparation of the TCRbeta library. TCRdb re-analysed the PCR reads in MiXCR, keeping a single row per CDR3 protein. Among 220,000 or so distinct CDR3 sequences, just under 8.5% were seen once, and the ten largest hold 6.3%. This receptor was taken from a male patient under 18 who had a stem cell transplant for acute lymphoblastic leukemia, so the T cells may come from the graft donor. The rearrangement links TRBV18 to TRBJ2-2, with D perhaps matching TRBD1 or TRBD2 (5 bases each). Sequences were derived from PBMCs, mostly from graft donor cells, sampled 180 days after TCRalphabeta/CD19-depleted stem cell transplant. In DNA form, the CDR3 reads TGTGCCAGCTCACCCCCGGGACGTCAGAACACCGGGGAGCTGTTTTTT. It is translated as CASSPPGRQNTGELFF.